This record concerns one T cell receptor (beta chain) sequence. Germline CDR1 and CDR2: KGHSH and LQKENI. Losses at the gene ends were 6 bases for V and 4 bases for J; bases not matched to a gene: 6. The CDR3 sequence is 15 residues long. Per the study methods: Amplification of reference gene primers provided the estimated nucleated cell counts. Only in-frame clones appear in the TCRdb table, and some are missing; sequencing was by immunoSEQ multiplex PCR. V and J calls and clone size are given by that table; D and trimming were obtained from the DNA. The table lists a few hundred thousand clones, 86% of them singletons. The source of the sample is a study of blood T cell repertoires in COVID-19. Study-wide context: T cells, B-cell-depleted T cells, or PBMCs supplied cDNA or gDNA.

The V call is TRBV18, the J call TRBJ2-1, with TRBD2 matching over 10 bases. This sequence originates from a woman between 50 and 59 years old with acute or convalescent COVID-19. Sample: peripheral blood. For the CDR3, the DNA is TGTGCCAGCTCGCTCGGGACTAGCGATTACAATGAGCAGTTCTTC. This codes for CASSLGTSDYNEQFF.